This record concerns one T cell receptor (beta chain) sequence. The data derive from a study of blood T cell repertoires in COVID-19. Original handling: Researchers report that nucleated cell counts were estimated from reference gene primer amplification. This table comes from immunoSEQ multiplex PCR, and its TCRdb copy is limited to in-frame clones, with some not included. That table gives V, J and clone size, and the DNA gave D and trimming. The table has about 280,000 clones, 75% to 90% seen once. This CDR3 has 13 amino acids. V lost 2 bases to trimming and J lost 10 bases; unmatched junction nucleotides: 4.

The receptor was derived from a woman aged 45-59 years who had recovered from COVID-19. The chain uses TRBV12-3 or TRBV12-4 and TRBJ2-1; 8 bases align to TRBD2. The sample consisted of PBMCs or T cells enriched from blood (not recorded which). This chain's CDR3 is CASSLTVAGEQFF. CDR3 nucleotide sequence: TGTGCCAGCAGTTTAACGGTAGCGGGAGAGCAGTTCTTC.